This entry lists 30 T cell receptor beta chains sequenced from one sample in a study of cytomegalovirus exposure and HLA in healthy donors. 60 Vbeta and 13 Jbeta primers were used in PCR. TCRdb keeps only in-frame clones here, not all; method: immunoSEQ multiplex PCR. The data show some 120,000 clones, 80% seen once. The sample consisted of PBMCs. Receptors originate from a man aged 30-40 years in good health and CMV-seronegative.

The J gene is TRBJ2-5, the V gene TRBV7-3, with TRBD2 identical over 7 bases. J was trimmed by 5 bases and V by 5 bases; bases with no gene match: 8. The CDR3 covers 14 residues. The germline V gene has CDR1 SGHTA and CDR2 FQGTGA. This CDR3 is CASSPTSLGETQYF. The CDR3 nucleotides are TGTGCCAGCAGCCCGACTAGCTTGGGGGAGACCCAGTACTTC. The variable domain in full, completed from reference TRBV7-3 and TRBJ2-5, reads GAGVSQTPSNKVTEKGKYVELRCDPISGHTALYWYRQSLGQGPEFLIYFQGTGAADDSGLPNDRFFAVRPEGSVSTLKIQRTERGDSAVYLCASSPTSLGETQYFGPGTRLLVL.

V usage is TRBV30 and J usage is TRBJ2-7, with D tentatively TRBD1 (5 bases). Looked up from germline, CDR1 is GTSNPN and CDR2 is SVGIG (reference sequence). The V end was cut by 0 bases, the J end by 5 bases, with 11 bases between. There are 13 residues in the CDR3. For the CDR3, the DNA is TGTGCCTGGAGTGTATCAGGGTGGGACGAGCAGTACTTC. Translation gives CAWSVSGWDEQYF.

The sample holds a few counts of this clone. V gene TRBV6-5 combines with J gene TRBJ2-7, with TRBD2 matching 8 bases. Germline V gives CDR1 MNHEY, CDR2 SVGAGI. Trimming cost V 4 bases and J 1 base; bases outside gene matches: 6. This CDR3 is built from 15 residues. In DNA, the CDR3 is TGTGCCAGCAGTTTCGGTAGCGGGATTTCCTACGAGCAGTACTTC. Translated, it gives CASSFGSGISYEQYF.

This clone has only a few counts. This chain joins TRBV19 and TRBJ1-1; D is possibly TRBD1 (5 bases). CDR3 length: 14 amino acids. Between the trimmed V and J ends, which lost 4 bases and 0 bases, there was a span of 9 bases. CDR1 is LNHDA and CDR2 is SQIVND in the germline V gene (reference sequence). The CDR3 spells CASSTWTMNTEAFF. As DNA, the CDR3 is TGTGCCAGTAGTACCTGGACAATGAACACTGAAGCTTTCTTT.

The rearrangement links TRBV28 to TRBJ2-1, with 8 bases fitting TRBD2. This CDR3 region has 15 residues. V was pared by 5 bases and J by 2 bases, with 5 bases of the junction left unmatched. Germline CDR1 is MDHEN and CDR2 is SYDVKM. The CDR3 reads CASSGLTSAYNEQFF. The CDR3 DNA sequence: TGTGCCAGCAGTGGACTGACTAGCGCCTACAATGAGCAGTTCTTC.

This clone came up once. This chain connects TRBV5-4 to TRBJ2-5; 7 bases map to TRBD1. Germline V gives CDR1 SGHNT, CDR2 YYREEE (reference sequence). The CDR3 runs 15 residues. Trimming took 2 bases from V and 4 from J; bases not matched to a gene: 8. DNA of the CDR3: TGTGCCAGCAGCTTTGGCGCAGGGGGTGGAGAGACCCAGTACTTC. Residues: CASSFGAGGGETQYF.

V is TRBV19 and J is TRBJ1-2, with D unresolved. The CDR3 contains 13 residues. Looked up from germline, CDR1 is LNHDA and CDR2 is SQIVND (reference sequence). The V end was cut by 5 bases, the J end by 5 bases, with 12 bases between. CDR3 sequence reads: CASSVPSGYGYTF. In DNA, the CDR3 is TGTGCCAGTAGTGTTCCCTCCGGGTATGGCTACACCTTC. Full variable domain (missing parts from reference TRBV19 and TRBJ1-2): DGGITQSPKYLFRKEGQNVTLSCEQNLNHDAMYWYRQDPGQGLRLIYYSQIVNDFQKGDIAEGYSVSREKKESFPLTVTSAQKNPTAFYLCASSVPSGYGYTFGSGTRLTVV.

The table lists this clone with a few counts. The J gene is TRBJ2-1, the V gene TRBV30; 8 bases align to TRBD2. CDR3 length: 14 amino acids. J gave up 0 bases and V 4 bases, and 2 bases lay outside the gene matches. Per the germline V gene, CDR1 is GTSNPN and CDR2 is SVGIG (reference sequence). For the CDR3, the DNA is TGTGCCTGGACTAGCGGGCACTCCTACAATGAGCAGTTCTTC. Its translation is CAWTSGHSYNEQFF.

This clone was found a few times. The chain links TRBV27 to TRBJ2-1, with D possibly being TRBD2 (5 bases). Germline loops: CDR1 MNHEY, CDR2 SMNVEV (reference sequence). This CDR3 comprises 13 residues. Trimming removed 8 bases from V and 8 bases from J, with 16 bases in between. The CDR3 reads CASWEYSLHEQFF. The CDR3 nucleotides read TGTGCCAGCTGGGAGTACAGTCTCCATGAGCAGTTCTTC.

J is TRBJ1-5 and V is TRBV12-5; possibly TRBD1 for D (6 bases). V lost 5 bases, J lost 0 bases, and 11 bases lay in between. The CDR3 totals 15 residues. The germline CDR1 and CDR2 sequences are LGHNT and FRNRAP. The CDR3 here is CASGAWTDSNQPQHF. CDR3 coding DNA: TGTGCTAGTGGTGCCTGGACAGATAGCAATCAGCCCCAGCATTTT.

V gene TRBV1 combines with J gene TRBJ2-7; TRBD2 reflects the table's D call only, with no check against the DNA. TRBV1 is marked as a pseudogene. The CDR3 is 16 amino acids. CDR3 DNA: TGCACCAGCAGCCAAGTGGCGGGAGCGAGCTCCTACGAGCAGTACTTC. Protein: CTSSQVAGASSYEQYF.

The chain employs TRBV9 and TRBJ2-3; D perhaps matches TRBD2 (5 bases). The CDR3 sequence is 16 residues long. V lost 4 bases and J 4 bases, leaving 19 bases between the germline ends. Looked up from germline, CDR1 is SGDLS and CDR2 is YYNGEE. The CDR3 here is CASSSDLTGVSDTQYF. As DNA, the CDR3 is TGTGCCAGCAGCTCCGACTTAACCGGGGTCTCAGATACGCAGTATTTT.

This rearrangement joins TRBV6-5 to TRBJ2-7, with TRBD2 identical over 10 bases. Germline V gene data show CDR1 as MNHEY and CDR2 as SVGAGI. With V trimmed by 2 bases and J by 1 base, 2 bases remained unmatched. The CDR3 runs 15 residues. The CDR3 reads CASSYPLAGSYEQYF. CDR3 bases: TGTGCCAGCAGTTACCCACTAGCGGGATCCTACGAGCAGTACTTC.

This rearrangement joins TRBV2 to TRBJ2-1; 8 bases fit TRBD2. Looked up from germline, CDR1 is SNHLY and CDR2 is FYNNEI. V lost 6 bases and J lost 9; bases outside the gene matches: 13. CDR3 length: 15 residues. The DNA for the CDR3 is TGTGCCAGCAGGGGTATCCCGGGACTAGACGGTGAGCAGTTCTTC. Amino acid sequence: CASRGIPGLDGEQFF.

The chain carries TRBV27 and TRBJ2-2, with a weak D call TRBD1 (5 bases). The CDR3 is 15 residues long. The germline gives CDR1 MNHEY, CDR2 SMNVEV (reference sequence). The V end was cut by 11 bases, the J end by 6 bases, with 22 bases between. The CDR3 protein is CAAGPRPGLSGELFF. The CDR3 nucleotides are TGTGCCGCCGGGCCTCGGCCAGGGCTCTCCGGGGAGCTGTTTTTT.

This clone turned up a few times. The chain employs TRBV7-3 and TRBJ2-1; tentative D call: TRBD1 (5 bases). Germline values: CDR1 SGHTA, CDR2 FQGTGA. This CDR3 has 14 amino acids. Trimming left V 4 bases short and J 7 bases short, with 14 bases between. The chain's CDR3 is CASSSTVGANEQFF. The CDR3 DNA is TGTGCCAGCAGCTCAACGGTTGGGGCTAATGAGCAGTTCTTC.

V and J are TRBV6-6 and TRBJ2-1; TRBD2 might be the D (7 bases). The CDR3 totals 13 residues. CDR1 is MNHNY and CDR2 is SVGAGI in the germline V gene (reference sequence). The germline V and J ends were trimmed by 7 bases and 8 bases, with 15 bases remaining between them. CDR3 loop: CASIGGGRHEQFF. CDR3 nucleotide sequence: TGTGCCAGCATAGGGGGGGGGCGCCATGAGCAGTTCTTC.

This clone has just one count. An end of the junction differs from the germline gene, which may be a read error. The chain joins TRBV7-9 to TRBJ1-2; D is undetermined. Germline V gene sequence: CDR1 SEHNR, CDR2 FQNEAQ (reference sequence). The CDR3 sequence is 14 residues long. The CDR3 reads CASSLVALRDGYPF. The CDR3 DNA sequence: TGTGCCAGCAGCTTAGTCGCCCTGAGGGATGGCTACCCCTTC.

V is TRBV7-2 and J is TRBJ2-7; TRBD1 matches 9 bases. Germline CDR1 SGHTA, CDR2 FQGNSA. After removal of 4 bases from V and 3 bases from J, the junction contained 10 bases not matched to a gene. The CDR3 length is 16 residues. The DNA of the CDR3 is TGTGCCAGCAGCTCGGATAGGACAGGGGCCTTCTACGAGCAGTACTTC. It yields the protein CASSSDRTGAFYEQYF.

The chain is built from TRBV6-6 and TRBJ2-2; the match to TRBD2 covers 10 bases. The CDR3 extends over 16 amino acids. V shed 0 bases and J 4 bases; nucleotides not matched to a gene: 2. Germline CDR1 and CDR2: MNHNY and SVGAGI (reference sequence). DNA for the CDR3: TGTGCCAGCAGTTACTCGGGACTAGCGCCCACCGGGGAGCTGTTTTTT. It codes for CASSYSGLAPTGELFF.

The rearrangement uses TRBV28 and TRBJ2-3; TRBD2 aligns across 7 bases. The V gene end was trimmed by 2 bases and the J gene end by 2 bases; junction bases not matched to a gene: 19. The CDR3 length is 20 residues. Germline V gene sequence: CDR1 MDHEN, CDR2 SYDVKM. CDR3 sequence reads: CASSLATFGGPAGNTDTQYF. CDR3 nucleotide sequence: TGTGCCAGCAGTTTAGCCACCTTTGGTGGTCCAGCGGGAAACACAGATACGCAGTATTTT.

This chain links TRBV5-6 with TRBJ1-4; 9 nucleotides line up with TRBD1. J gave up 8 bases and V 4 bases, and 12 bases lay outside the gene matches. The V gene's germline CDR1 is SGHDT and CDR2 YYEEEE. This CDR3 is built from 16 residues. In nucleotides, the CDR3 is TGTGCCAGCAGCACAGGAACAGGGGGCGCGAGGGAAAAACTGTTTTTT. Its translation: CASSTGTGGAREKLFF. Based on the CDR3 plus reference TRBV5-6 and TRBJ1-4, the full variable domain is DAGVTQSPTHLIKTRGQQVTLRCSPKSGHDTVSWYQQALGQGPQFIFQYYEEEERQRGNFPDRFSGHQFPNYSSELNVNALLLGDSALYLCASSTGTGGAREKLFFGSGTQLSVL.

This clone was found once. The chain's CDR3 is CASRRDYANTQYF. In nucleotides, the CDR3 is TGTGCCAGCAGGAGGGACTACGCGAATACGCAGTATTTT. The chain joins TRBV6-1 to TRBJ2-3; 7 nucleotides align to TRBD2. V dropped 6 bases and J dropped 7; count of bases not matched to a gene: 7. The CDR3 has 13 residues. Per germline, CDR1 MNHNS and CDR2 SASEGT.

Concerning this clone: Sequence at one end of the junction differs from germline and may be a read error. The CDR3 region is CASSQGPEDTNQPQNF. CDR3 in DNA: TGCGCCAGCAGCCAAGGCCCAGAGGACACAAATCAGCCCCAGAATTTT. This chain connects TRBV4-1 to TRBJ1-5, with TRBD1 as a possible D gene (5 bases). Germline loops: CDR1 MGHRA, CDR2 YSYEKL. The CDR3 has 16 amino acids.

CDR3 protein: CASSPVEGLIPTNEKLFF. The CDR3, as DNA: TGTGCCAGCAGCCCCGTTGAAGGACTTATTCCAACTAATGAAAAACTGTTTTTT. The rearrangement joins TRBV11-2 to TRBJ1-4; D remains ambiguous. CDR1 is SGHAT and CDR2 is FQNNGV in the germline V gene. There are 18 residues in the CDR3. V shed 5 bases and J shed 0 bases, with 19 bases lying between them. Full variable domain (rest looked up from reference TRBV11-2 and TRBJ1-4): EAGVAQSPRYKIIEKRQSVAFWCNPISGHATLYWYQQILGQGPKLLIQFQNNGVVDDSQLPKDRFSAERLKGVDSTLKIQPAKLEDSAVYLCASSPVEGLIPTNEKLFFGSGTQLSVL.

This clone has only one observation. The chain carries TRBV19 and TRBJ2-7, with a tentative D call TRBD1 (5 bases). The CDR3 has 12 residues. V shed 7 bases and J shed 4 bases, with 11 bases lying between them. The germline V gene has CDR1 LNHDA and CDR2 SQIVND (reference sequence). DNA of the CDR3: TGTGCCAGTAAGGCAGGGAAGTACGAGCAGTACTTC. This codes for CASKAGKYEQYF.

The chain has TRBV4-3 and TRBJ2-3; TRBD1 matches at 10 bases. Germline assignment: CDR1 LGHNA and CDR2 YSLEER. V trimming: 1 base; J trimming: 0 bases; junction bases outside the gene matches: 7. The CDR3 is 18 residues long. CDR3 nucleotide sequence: TGCGCCAGCAGCCAAGGGGACAGGGGACGATATAGCACAGATACGCAGTATTTT. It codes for CASSQGDRGRYSTDTQYF.

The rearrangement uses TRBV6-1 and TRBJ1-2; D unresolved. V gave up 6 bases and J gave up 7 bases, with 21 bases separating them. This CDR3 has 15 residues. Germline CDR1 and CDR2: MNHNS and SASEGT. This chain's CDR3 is CASRETTGRQVGYTF. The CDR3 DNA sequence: TGTGCCAGCAGAGAAACCACCGGGAGGCAGGTTGGCTACACCTTC.

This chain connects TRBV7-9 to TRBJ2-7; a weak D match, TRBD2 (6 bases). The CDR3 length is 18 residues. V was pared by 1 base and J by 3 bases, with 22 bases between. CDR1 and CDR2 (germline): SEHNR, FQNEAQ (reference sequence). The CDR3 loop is CASSLVPLTAGRVYEQYF. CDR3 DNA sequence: TGTGCCAGCAGCTTAGTCCCATTAACGGCGGGAAGGGTCTACGAGCAGTACTTC.

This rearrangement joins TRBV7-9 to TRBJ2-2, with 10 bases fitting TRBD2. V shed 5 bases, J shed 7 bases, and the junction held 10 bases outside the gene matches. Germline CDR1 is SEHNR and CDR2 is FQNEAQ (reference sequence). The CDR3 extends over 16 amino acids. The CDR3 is CASSPEAGGPGGELFF. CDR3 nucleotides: TGTGCCAGCAGCCCGGAAGCGGGAGGGCCGGGCGGGGAGCTGTTTTTT.